This TCR beta chain emerged from a study of a mutant IDH1 vaccine in newly diagnosed glioma. Time point indicated: week 23, last vaccination. In the vaccine, a single dose held 300 ug of the mutant IDH1 20-mer peptide, along with topical imiquimod. Generated by immunoSEQ multiplex PCR, the TCRdb table keeps only in-frame clones and is missing some. The sample contains some 70,000 clones, roughly 84% of which appear only once. With respect to this clone: Antigen unknown.

The sequenced sample was PBMCs, obtained from a glioma patient whose treatment included an IDH1 peptide vaccine. The TCR originated in a man between 18 and 35 years old with glioma.

The CDR3 protein is CASSEGQGASNEQFF. CDR3 DNA sequence: TGTGCCAGCAGTGAGGGACAGGGGGCATCGAATGAGCAGTTCTTC. This chain joins TRBV6-4 and TRBJ2-1, with TRBD1 identical over 12 bases. J was trimmed by 7 bases and V by 3 bases; bases with no gene match: 4. This CDR3 spans 15 amino acids. From germline, CDR1 is MRHNA and CDR2 SNTAGT.